These 22 T cell receptor beta chains were all obtained from the same sample, sequenced in a study of blood T cell repertoires in COVID-19. Profiling relied on immunoSEQ multiplex PCR, and the TCRdb table lists in-frame clones only, not all of them. This sample carries more than 300,000 clones, roughly 90% of them seen once, and the ten largest clones take 6.4%. The sequencing sample was made of peripheral blood. The receptor set was obtained from a man between 18 and 35 years old who had recovered from COVID-19.

This chain connects TRBV7-2 to TRBJ1-2, with a tentative D call TRBD1 (6 bases). CDR1 is SGHTA and CDR2 is FQGNSA in the germline V gene. The CDR3 is 18 residues long. Deletions cut 0 bases from V and 1 base from J, with 18 bases between. CDR3 protein: CASSLAPPLQGVNYGYTF. In DNA form, the CDR3 reads TGTGCCAGCAGCTTAGCCCCCCCCTTACAGGGTGTTAACTATGGCTACACCTTC.

The chain has TRBV7-6 and TRBJ2-1; a weak D match, TRBD1 (5 bases). The CDR3 extends over 13 amino acids. V lost 0 bases and J 6 bases, leaving 6 bases between the germline ends. Germline CDR1 reads SGHVS; CDR2 reads FNYEAQ. The CDR3 coding sequence is TGTGCCAGCAGCTTAGCGCAGGGCAATGAGCAGTTCTTC. Amino acids: CASSLAQGNEQFF.

The rearrangement links TRBV4-2 to TRBJ1-2; no clear D gene. V lost 2 bases to trimming and J lost 3 bases, with 13 bases between them. Germline V lookup: CDR1 LGHNA, CDR2 YNFKEQ. This CDR3 comprises 15 residues. The CDR3 region is CASSQPGSVYYGYTF. CDR3 coding DNA: TGTGCCAGCAGCCAACCTGGGAGCGTCTACTATGGCTACACCTTC.

This clone was observed a few times. V is TRBV6-1 and J is TRBJ1-1; perhaps TRBD1 as D (5 bases). V was clipped by 3 bases and J by 5 bases, with 10 bases between them. This CDR3 is built from 13 residues. Germline V gene sequence: CDR1 MNHNS, CDR2 SASEGT. The CDR3 loop is CASSEGGETEAFF. Here the CDR3 DNA reads TGTGCCAGCAGTGAGGGGGGGGAGACTGAAGCTTTCTTT.

The chain joins TRBV3-1 (or the pseudogene TRBV3-2) to TRBJ1-3; no firm D call. The germline gives CDR1 LGHDT, CDR2 YNNKEL (reference sequence). CDR3 length equals 18 residues. V was shortened by 3 bases and J by 0 bases, with 18 bases between the two germline ends. CDR3 protein: CASSQRREGPGSGNTIYF. The DNA of the CDR3 is TGTGCCAGCAGCCAGAGGCGGGAAGGGCCGGGCTCTGGAAACACCATATATTTT.

The rearrangement joins TRBV7-8 to TRBJ1-1; 10 bases agree with TRBD1. Per germline, CDR1 SGHVS and CDR2 FQNEAQ. The CDR3 is 14 residues long. After removal of 2 bases from V and 4 bases from J, the junction contained 1 base not matched to a gene. CDR3 in DNA: TGTGCCAGCAGCTTATGGGACAGGGGCACTGAAGCTTTCTTT. Translation gives CASSLWDRGTEAFF. Complete variable domain (other parts from reference TRBV7-8 and TRBJ1-1): GAGVSQSPRYKVAKRGQDVALRCDPISGHVSLFWYQQALGQGPEFLTYFQNEAQLDKSGLPSDRFFAERPEGSVSTLKIQRTQQEDSAVYLCASSLWDRGTEAFFGQGTRLTVV.

This clone was seen a single time. The J gene is TRBJ2-3, the V gene TRBV5-1; 7 bases map to TRBD2. Per germline, CDR1 SGHRS and CDR2 YFSETQ. V lost 2 bases, J lost 0 bases, and 3 bases stayed unmatched. The CDR3 totals 15 residues. The CDR3 loop reads CASSFSGASTDTQYF. CDR3 nucleotide sequence: TGCGCCAGCAGCTTCAGCGGGGCAAGCACAGATACGCAGTATTTT.

In this sample, this clone turned up once. The chain employs TRBV2 and TRBJ1-5, with 7 bases that match TRBD1. This CDR3 region has 16 residues. V lost 2 bases and J lost 7; bases outside the gene matches: 11. CDR1 is SNHLY, CDR2 FYNNEI, per germline. The CDR3: CASSESYRGFGQPQHF. The CDR3 DNA is TGTGCCAGCAGTGAAAGTTACAGGGGTTTCGGCCAGCCCCAGCATTTT.

The rearrangement uses TRBV7-3 and TRBJ2-1; tentatively, D is TRBD1 (6 bases). The germline V gene has CDR1 SGHTA and CDR2 FQGTGA. The V end lost 1 base, the J end lost 0 bases, and 13 bases lay between the germline ends. The CDR3 has 17 residues. The CDR3 coding sequence is TGTGCCAGCAGCTTAATGGGCCAGGGGAGCTCCTACAATGAGCAGTTCTTC. Translating it yields CASSLMGQGSSYNEQFF.

This chain connects TRBV19 to TRBJ1-1, with D possibly being TRBD1 (5 bases). Trimming stripped 5 bases from V and 3 bases from J, with 13 bases between. The length of the CDR3 is 14 residues. The germline CDR1 and CDR2 sequences are LNHDA and SQIVND (reference sequence). The CDR3 sequence is CASSWGRGDTEAFF. DNA for the CDR3: TGTGCCAGTAGTTGGGGCCGAGGAGACACTGAAGCTTTCTTT.

This clone has only one observation. The J gene is TRBJ2-2, the V gene TRBV4-2; the match to TRBD2 covers 9 bases. This CDR3 contains 16 residues. The germline V gene encodes CDR1 LGHNA and CDR2 YNFKEQ. J was trimmed by 5 bases and V by 0 bases; bases with no gene match: 4. CDR3 sequence: CASSQEGTSSTGELFF. In DNA, the CDR3 is TGTGCCAGCAGCCAAGAGGGGACTAGCAGTACCGGGGAGCTGTTTTTT.

The V call is TRBV29-1, the J call TRBJ1-5, with a possible D match to TRBD1 (5 bases). Trimming cost V 3 bases and J 6 bases, with 15 bases left between them. CDR1 SQVTM and CDR2 ANQGSEA come from the germline V gene. This CDR3 contains 14 residues. CDR3 DNA sequence: TGCAGCGTTGATGGCGGGGGACCGGGTCAGCCCCAGCATTTT. It codes for CSVDGGGPGQPQHF. Full variable domain (missing parts from reference TRBV29-1 and TRBJ1-5): SAVISQKPSRDICQRGTSLTIQCQVDSQVTMMFWYRQQPGQSLTLIATANQGSEATYESGFVIDKFPISRPNLTFSTLTVSNMSPEDSSIYLCSVDGGGPGQPQHFGDGTRLSIL.

Points on this clone: A read error may account for a junction end that differs from germline. The chain couples TRBV6-5 to TRBJ1-4; 7 nucleotides match TRBD1. This CDR3 spans 15 amino acids. The germline V gene has CDR1 MNHEY and CDR2 SVGAGI. The CDR3 protein is CASSDSSGGNEKLFF. DNA of the CDR3: TGTGCCAGCAGTGACTCGTCAGGGGGAAATGAAAAACTGTTTTTT.

A word on this clone: Other nucleotide sequences from this sample produce the same CDR3. The chain has TRBV6-2 or TRBV6-3 and TRBJ2-7, with D unclear. CDR1 and CDR2 from the germline V gene are MNHEY and SVGEGT. This CDR3 comprises 11 residues. V was cut by 6 bases and J by 2 bases, with 5 bases left in between. The CDR3 nucleotides read TGTGCCAGCAGCAGCCCCTACGAGCAGTACTTC. It translates to CASSSPYEQYF.

The V and J genes are TRBV7-9 and TRBJ2-1, with TRBD2 identical over 9 bases. Germline V gene data show CDR1 as SEHNR and CDR2 as FQNEAQ (reference sequence). There are 15 residues in the CDR3. V was clipped by 5 bases and J by 7 bases; unmatched bases: 9. The CDR3 reads CASSTPGLALNEQFF. CDR3 DNA sequence: TGTGCCAGCAGCACCCCGGGACTAGCTTTAAATGAGCAGTTCTTC.

CDR3 protein: CASSFGQGGYGYTF. The CDR3 DNA is TGTGCCAGCAGCTTTGGACAGGGGGGTTATGGCTACACCTTC. The chain joins TRBV7-2 to TRBJ1-2; TRBD1 aligns across 10 bases. Per germline, CDR1 SGHTA and CDR2 FQGNSA. This CDR3 comprises 14 residues. J was trimmed by 5 bases and V by 3 bases; bases with no gene match: 3.

As regards this clone: The junction differs from germline at one of its ends, possibly a read error. V is TRBV13 and J is TRBJ1-1; 8 bases line up with TRBD1. This CDR3 spans 14 amino acids. CDR1 and CDR2 (germline): PRHDT, FYEKMQ (reference sequence). Here the CDR3 DNA reads TGTGCCAGTCGTACAGGGGGTTTGAAGACTGAAGCTTTCTTT. Translation: CASRTGGLKTEAFF.

The chain is built from TRBV14 and TRBJ2-5; D perhaps matches TRBD2 (5 bases). V lost 5 bases, J lost 0 bases, and 13 bases lay in between. Germline V gene sequence: CDR1 SGHDN, CDR2 FVKESK. CDR3 length equals 15 residues. The CDR3 protein is CASSGLHYYQETQYF. The CDR3 coding sequence is TGTGCCAGCAGCGGACTGCACTATTACCAAGAGACCCAGTACTTC.

The chain recombines TRBV18 with TRBJ2-7; D call uncertain. CDR1 KGHSH and CDR2 LQKENI come from the germline V gene. V gave up 5 bases and J gave up 5 bases, with 7 bases separating them. The CDR3 covers 11 residues. The CDR3 is CASSEVNEQYF. The CDR3 nucleotides are TGTGCCAGCTCAGAGGTGAACGAGCAGTACTTC.

In this sample, this clone turned up a few times. The chain carries TRBV6-2 or TRBV6-3 and TRBJ1-6, with D perhaps TRBD1 (6 bases). The V gene lost 5 bases and the J gene lost 8 bases, with 19 bases spanning the gap. Germline V gene sequence: CDR1 MNHEY, CDR2 SVGEGT. The CDR3 is made up of 16 amino acids. The CDR3 region is CASSAQGATVDSPLHF. DNA for the CDR3: TGTGCCAGCAGTGCACAGGGTGCTACTGTTGATTCACCCCTCCACTTT.

This clone was counted a single time. The chain recombines TRBV19 with TRBJ2-7; 8 bases line up with TRBD1. The V and J ends lost 7 bases and 1 base, in that order; junction bases with no gene match: 6. The germline gives CDR1 LNHDA, CDR2 SQIVND (reference sequence). This CDR3 contains 14 residues. The DNA for the CDR3 is TGTGCCAGTACCTCCGACAGGGGTTCCTACGAGCAGTACTTC. This gives the protein CASTSDRGSYEQYF.

The genes are TRBV6-2 or TRBV6-3 and TRBJ1-1; D uncertain. Trimming pared 4 bases from V and 0 bases from J, leaving 6 bases between. Germline assignment: CDR1 MNHEY and CDR2 SVGEGT. The CDR3 is 13 amino acids. DNA for the CDR3: TGTGCCAGCAGTTTTCTCCTGAACACTGAAGCTTTCTTT. Its translation is CASSFLLNTEAFF.